This T cell receptor (beta chain) was sequenced during a study of blood T cell repertoires in COVID-19 (dated by TCRdb to the early 2020s). About the full investigation: Samples from collaborators originated in the United States, Italy and Spain and spanned both the acute and convalescent phases of COVID-19. The dataset comprised deeply sampled blood TCRbeta repertoires from subjects exposed to, actively infected with, or recovered from COVID-19. The samples were drawn from the first 160 participants of the ongoing ImmuneRACE study and from 950 to 1,500 subjects provided by 6 global collaborators. Where HLA class I and class II types were available, the types were taken from metadata supplied by the sample provider, not from assay-based typing. The prospective study material was composed of cDNA or gDNA derived from T cells, B-cell-depleted T cells, or PBMCs. The repertoires were released in a freely available public database meant as a resource for research on the immune response to SARS-CoV-2. A de-identified subject ID, COVID-19 status, age in years and sex were almost always included in the sample metadata.

General conclusions and limits of the study: How much clinical and demographic metadata was included differed by source and by participant, and the metadata was provided uncurated.

Turning to this clone: The antigen it binds to is not known. Base qualities are not at hand, and no much larger clone is one base apart.

The trim is 3 bases for V and 5 bases for J, with a gap of 11 bases between the germline ends. The CDR3 numbers 14 residues from cysteine through phenylalanine. The DNA shown is the 42-base CDR3, in frame from base 1. According to the germline V gene, CDR1 reads MNHNS and CDR2 reads SASEGT. TCRbeta CDR3 regions were amplified from genomic DNA by means of the immunoSEQ Assay, a bias-controlled multiplex PCR. From the authors' description of their analysis: The number of nucleated cells in each sample was estimated by amplification of reference gene primers within the assay. Sequence reads were collapsed and filtered to measure the absolute abundance of every unique TCRbeta CDR3 rearrangement. For each sample, productive Simpson clonality was calculated as the square root of Simpson's diversity index over productive rearrangements. In TCRdb, the immuneACCESS table is reduced to in-frame sequences with V and J assigned. These tables do not hold every clone; where another copy was compared, an unresolved V gene accounts for under half, and the others remain unexplained. V and J calls plus clone size are reproduced from that table; the DNA served to infer D and trimming. In this sample the table shows approximately 210,000 clones, approximately 81% of which occur a single time. Of the sample, more than 8.5% is held by the ten largest clones.

Participants in the prospective study were enrolled through a virtual design, were aged roughly 18 to 100 years, and lived in approximately 25 United States geographic areas. To assign participants to cohorts, the prospective study relied on clinical history that participants themselves reported in a screening survey and a study questionnaire. In the prospective study, whole blood, serum and a nasopharyngeal or oropharyngeal swab were collected from each participant by mobile phlebotomists. Over a roughly 2-month period, participants in the prospective study had the option of providing additional blood draws and questionnaires. Blood samples from the prospective study were shipped frozen or at room temperature prior to DNA extraction.

This clonotype was obtained from a woman aged 45 to 65 with acute COVID-19. The material sequenced was PBMCs or T cells enriched from blood (not recorded which). This sequence uses TRBV6-1 and TRBJ1-5, with TRBD1 tentatively as D gene (6 bases match). The DNA reads TGTGCCAGCAGTGACAGGGGACCTTATCAGCCCCAGCATTTT. Its protein product is CASSDRGPYQPQHF.